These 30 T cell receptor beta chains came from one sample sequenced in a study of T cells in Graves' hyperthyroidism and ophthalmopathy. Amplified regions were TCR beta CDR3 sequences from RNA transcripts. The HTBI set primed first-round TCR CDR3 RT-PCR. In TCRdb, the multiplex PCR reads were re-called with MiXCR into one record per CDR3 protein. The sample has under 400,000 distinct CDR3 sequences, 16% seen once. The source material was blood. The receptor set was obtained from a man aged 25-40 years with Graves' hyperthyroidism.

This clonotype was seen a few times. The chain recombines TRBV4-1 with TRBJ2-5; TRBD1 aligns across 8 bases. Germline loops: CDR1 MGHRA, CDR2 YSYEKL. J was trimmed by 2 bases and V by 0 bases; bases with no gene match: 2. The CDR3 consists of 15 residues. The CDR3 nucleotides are TGCGCCAGCAGCCAAGAGCGACAGGGGCAAGAGACCCAGTACTTC. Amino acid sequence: CASSQERQGQETQYF.

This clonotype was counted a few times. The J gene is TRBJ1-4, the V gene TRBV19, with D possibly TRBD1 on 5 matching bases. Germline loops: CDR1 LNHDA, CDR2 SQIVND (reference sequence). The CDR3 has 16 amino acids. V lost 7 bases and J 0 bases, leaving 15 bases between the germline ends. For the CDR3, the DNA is TGTGCCAGTACCTCTCAGGGCCTCTCAACTAATGAAAAACTGTTTTTT. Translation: CASTSQGLSTNEKLFF.

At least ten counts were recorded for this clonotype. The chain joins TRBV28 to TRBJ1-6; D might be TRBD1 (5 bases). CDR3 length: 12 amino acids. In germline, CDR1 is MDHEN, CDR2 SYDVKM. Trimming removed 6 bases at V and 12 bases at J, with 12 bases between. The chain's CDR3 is CASSLGRGPLHF. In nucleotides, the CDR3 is TGTGCCAGCAGCCTAGGGAGGGGACCCCTCCACTTT.

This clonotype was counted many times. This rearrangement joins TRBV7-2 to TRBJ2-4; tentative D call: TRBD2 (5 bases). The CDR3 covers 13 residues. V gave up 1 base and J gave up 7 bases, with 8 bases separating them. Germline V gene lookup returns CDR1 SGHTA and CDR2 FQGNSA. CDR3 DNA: TGTGCCAGCAGCTTAGAAAAGCGGAACATTCAGTACTTC. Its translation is CASSLEKRNIQYF.

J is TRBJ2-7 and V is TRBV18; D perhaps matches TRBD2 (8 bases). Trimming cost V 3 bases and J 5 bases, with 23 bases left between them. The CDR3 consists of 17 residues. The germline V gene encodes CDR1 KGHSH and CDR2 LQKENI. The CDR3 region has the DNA TGTGCCAGCTCACCGAAAGCGACGGGACTAGGGGGCAACGAGCAGTACTTC. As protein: CASSPKATGLGGNEQYF. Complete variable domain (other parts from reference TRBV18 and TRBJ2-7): NAGVMQNPRHLVRRRGQEARLRCSPMKGHSHVYWYRQLPEEGLKFMVYLQKENIIDESGMPKERFSAEFPKEGPSILRIQQVVRGDSAAYFCASSPKATGLGGNEQYFGPGTRLTVT.

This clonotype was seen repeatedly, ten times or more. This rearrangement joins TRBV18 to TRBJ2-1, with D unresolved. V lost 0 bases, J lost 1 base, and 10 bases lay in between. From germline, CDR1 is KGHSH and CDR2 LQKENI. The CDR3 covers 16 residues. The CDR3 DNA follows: TGTGCCAGCTCACCACCGCCGGCGGTTTCCTACAATGAGCAGTTCTTC. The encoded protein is CASSPPPAVSYNEQFF.

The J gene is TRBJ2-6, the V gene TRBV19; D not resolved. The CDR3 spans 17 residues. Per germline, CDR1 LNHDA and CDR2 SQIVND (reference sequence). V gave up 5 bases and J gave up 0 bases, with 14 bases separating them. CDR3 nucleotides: TGTGCCAGTAGTCCAACGATAAGTAGCTCTGGGGCCAACGTCCTGACTTTC. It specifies CASSPTISSSGANVLTF.

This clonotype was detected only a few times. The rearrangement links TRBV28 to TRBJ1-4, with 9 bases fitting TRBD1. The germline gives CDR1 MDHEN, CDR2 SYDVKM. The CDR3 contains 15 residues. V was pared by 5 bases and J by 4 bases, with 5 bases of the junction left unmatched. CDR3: CASSLGTGSNEKLFF. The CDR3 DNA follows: TGTGCCAGCAGTCTCGGGACAGGGAGTAATGAAAAACTGTTTTTT.

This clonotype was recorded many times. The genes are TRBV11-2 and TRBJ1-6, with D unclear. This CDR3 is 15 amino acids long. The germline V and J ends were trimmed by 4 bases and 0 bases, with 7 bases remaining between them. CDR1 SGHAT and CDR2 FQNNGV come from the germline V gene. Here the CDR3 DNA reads TGTGCCAGCAGCTCTCAGAGCTCCTATAATTCACCCCTCCACTTT. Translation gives CASSSQSSYNSPLHF.

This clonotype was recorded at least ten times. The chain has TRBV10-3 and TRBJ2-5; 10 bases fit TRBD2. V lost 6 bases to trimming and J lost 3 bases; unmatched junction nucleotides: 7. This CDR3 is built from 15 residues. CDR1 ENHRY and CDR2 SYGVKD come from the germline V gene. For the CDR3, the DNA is TGTGCCATCAGCGAGACTAGCGGGCCTGAAGAGACCCAGTACTTC. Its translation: CAISETSGPEETQYF.

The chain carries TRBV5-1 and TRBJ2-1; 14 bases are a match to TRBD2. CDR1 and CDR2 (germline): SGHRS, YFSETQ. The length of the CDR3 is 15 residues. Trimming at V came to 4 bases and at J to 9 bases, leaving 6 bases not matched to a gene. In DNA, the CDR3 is TGCGCCAGCAGCCCGGGGACTAGCGGGAGTGCTGAGCAGTTCTTC. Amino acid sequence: CASSPGTSGSAEQFF.

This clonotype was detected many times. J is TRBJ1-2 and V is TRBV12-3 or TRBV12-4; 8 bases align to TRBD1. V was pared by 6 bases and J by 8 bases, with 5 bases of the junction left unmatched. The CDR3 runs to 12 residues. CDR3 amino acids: CASRPGGGGYTF. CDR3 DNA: TGTGCCAGCAGGCCAGGGGGCGGAGGCTACACCTTC.

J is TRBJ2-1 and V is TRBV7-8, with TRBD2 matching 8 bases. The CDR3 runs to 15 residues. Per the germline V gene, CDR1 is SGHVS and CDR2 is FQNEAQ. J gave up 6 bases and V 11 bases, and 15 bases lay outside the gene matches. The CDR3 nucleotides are TGTGCCGTGGGGAGTGGGACTAGATCGGTCAATGAGCAGTTCTTC. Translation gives CAVGSGTRSVNEQFF.

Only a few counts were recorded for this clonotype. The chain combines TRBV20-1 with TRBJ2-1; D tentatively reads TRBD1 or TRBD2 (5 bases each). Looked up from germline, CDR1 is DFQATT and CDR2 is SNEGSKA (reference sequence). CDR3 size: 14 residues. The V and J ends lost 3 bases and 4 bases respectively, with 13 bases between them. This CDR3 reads CSASGGSRYNEQFF. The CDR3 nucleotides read TGCAGTGCTAGTGGGGGTTCCCGATACAATGAGCAGTTCTTC.

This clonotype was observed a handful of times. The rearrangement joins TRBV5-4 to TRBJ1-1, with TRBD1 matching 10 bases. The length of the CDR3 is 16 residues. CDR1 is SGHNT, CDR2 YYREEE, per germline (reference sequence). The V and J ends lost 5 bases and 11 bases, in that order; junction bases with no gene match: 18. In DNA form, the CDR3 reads TGTGCCAGCAGTTACCTCCCGGGACAGGGGCTCTCGGCCGCTTTCTTT. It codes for CASSYLPGQGLSAAFF. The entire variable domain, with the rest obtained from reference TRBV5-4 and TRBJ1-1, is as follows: ETGVTQSPTHLIKTRGQQVTLRCSSQSGHNTVSWYQQALGQGPQFIFQYYREEENGRGNFPPRFSGLQFPNYSSELNVNALELDDSALYLCASSYLPGQGLSAAFFGQGTRLTVV.

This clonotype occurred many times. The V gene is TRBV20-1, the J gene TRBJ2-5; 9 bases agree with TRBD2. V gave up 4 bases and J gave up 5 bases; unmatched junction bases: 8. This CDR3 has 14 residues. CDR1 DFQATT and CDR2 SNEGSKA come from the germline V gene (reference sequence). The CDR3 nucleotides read TGCAGTGCTATTACGAGACTAGCGGCGGAGACCCAGTACTTC. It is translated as CSAITRLAAETQYF.

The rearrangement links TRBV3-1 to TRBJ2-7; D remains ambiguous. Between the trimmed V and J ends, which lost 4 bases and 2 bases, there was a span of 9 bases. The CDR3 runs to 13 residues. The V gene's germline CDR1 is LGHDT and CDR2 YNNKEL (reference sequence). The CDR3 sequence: CASSRTQAYEQYF. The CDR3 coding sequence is TGTGCCAGCAGCCGCACCCAGGCCTACGAGCAGTACTTC.

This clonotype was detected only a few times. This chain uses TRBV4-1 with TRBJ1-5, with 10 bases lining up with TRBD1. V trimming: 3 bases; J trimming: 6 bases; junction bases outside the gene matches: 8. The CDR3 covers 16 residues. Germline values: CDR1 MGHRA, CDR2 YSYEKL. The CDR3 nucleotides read TGCGCCAGCAGCCATAGCCGGGACAGGGGTATTCAGCCCCAGCATTTT. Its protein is CASSHSRDRGIQPQHF.

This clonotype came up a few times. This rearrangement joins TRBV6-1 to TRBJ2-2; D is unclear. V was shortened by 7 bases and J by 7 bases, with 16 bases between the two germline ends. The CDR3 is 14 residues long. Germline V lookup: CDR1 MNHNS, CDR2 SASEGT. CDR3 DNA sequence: TGTGCCAGCAATCCTCCCGGATTGATCGGGGAGCTGTTTTTT. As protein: CASNPPGLIGELFF.

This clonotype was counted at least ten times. The CDR3 loop reads CASSAPAGRFPGTQYF. CDR3 nucleotides: TGTGCCAGCAGTGCCCCAGCCGGGAGATTCCCAGGTACGCAGTATTTT. This sequence joins TRBV6-1 and TRBJ2-3, with D possibly matching TRBD2 (6 bases). Trimming removed 4 bases from V and 8 bases from J, with 22 bases in between. The CDR3 extends over 16 amino acids. Germline CDR1 is MNHNS and CDR2 is SASEGT.

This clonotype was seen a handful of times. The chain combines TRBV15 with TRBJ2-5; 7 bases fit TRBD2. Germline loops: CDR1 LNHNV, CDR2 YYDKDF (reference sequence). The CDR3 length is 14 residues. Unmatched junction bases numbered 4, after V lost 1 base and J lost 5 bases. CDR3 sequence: CATSRGLAGETQYF. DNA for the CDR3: TGTGCCACCAGCAGAGGACTAGCCGGGGAGACCCAGTACTTC.

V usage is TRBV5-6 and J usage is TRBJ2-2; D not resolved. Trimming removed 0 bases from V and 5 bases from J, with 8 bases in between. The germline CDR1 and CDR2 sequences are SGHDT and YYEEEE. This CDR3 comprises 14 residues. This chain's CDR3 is CASSLEVGTGELFF. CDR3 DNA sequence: TGTGCCAGCAGCTTGGAAGTGGGTACCGGGGAGCTGTTTTTT.

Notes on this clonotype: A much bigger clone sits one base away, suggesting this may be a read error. This CDR3 is CASSPGQGGFDTQYF. As DNA, the CDR3 is TGTGCCAGCAGCCCGGGACAGGGAGGGTTTGATACGCAGTATTTT. The rearrangement links TRBV12-3 or TRBV12-4 to TRBJ2-3, with 9 bases lining up with TRBD1. CDR3 length equals 15 residues. The ends lost 6 bases at V and 6 bases at J; junction bases unmatched: 10.

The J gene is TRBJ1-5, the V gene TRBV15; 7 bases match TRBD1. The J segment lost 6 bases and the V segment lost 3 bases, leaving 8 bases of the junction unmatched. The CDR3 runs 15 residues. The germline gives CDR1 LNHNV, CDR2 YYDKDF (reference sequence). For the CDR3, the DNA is TGTGCCACCAGCAGGGCGACAGGGCTGGGTCAGCCCCAGCATTTT. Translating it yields CATSRATGLGQPQHF.

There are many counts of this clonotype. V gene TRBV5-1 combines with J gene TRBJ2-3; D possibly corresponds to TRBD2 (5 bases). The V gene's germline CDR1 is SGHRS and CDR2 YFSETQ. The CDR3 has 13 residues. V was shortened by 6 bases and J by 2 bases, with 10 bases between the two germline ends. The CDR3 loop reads CASTKRDTDTQYF. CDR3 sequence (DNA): TGCGCCAGCACCAAACGGGACACAGATACGCAGTATTTT.

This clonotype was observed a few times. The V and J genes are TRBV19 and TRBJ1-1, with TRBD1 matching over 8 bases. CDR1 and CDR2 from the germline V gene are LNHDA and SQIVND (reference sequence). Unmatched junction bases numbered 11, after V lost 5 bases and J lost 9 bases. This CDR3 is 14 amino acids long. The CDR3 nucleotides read TGTGCCAGTAGTGGTCAGGGGGCGTTTGGGCAAGCTTTCTTT. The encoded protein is CASSGQGAFGQAFF.

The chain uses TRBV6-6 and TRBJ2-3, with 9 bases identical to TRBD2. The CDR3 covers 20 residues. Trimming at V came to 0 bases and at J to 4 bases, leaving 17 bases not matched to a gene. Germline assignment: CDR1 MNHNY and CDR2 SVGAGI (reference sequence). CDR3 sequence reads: CASSYSRLRREGKRADTQYF. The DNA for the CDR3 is TGTGCCAGCAGTTACTCGAGATTACGGCGGGAGGGCAAAAGGGCAGATACGCAGTATTTT.

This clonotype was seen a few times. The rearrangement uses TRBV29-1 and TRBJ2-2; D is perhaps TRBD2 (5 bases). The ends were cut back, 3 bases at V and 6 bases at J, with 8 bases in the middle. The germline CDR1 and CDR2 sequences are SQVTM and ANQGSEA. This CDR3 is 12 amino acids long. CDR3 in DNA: TGCAGCGTTGACCGGGGTCCCGGGGAGCTGTTTTTT. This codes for CSVDRGPGELFF.

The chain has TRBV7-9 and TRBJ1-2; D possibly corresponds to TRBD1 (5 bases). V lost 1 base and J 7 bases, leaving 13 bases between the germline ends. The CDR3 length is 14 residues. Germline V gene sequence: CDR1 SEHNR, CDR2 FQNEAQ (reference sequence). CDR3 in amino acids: CASSLGTTGSGYTF. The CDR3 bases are TGTGCCAGCAGCTTAGGGACAACGGGATCTGGCTACACCTTC.

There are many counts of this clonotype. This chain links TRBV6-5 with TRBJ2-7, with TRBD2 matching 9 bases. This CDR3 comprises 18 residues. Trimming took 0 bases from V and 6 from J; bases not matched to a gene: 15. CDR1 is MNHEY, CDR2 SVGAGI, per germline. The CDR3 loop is CASSYSMTSGDEKGEQYF. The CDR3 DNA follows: TGTGCCAGCAGTTACTCCATGACTAGCGGAGACGAAAAGGGCGAGCAGTACTTC.